Reported below is one T cell receptor beta chain. The V end lost 5 bases, the J end lost 5 bases, and 21 bases lay between the germline ends. There are 15 residues in the CDR3. Germline loops: CDR1 GTSNPN, CDR2 SVGIG (reference sequence). The sample comes from a study of technical replicates of blood from four donors. The data were produced by immunoSEQ multiplex PCR, yet TCRdb's version contains in-frame clones alone and is incomplete. Here the sample spans around 85,000 clones, approximately 94% being singletons. Material: T cells isolated from PBMCs. The sequence was collected from a human donor in good health. The chain uses TRBV30 and TRBJ1-1; no reliable D call. The CDR3 DNA reads TGTGCCTGGGACGGGCCGGAGGGCTCGGGGACTGAAGCTTTCTTT. Translation: CAWDGPEGSGTEAFF.